This TCR beta chain was documented in a study of CD8 T cells in Susac syndrome. General observations from the study: It was acknowledged in the study that its TCR sequencing and HLA analysis involved a relatively small number of individuals.

Reverse transcription of about 0.5 to 1 ug RNA was performed with random hexamers. By means of immunoSEQ multiplex PCR, TCR beta CDR3 spanning 54 Vbeta and 13 Jbeta underwent amplification. From the immunoSEQ multiplex PCR reads, TCRdb called clonotypes with MiXCR, one entry per CDR3 protein. The sample yields 70,000 or so distinct CDR3 sequences, around 95% seen once. This CDR3 is built from 17 residues. Per the germline V gene, CDR1 is MNHEY and CDR2 is SVGAGI. Trimming removed 2 bases at V and 4 bases at J, with 21 bases between. TCR beta sequences were obtained from blood CD8+ and CD4+ T cells. Both CD4+ and CD8+ T cells were negatively isolated, and TEMRA cells underwent FACS enrichment. Comments on this clonotype: Its antigen is unidentified.

This rearrangement joins TRBV6-5 to TRBJ2-7; D gene uncertain. Source material: CD8+ T cells from PBMCs. The TCR comes from a human donor with multiple sclerosis. CDR3 sequence: CASSYHYPGGPEYEQYF. CDR3 in DNA: TGTGCCAGCAGTTACCACTACCCAGGCGGCCCGGAATACGAGCAGTACTTC.